The 20 T cell receptor beta chains below were found in one sample sequenced in a study of long-term antiretroviral therapy in people with HIV. Run at survey level, the immunoSEQ assay was version v3.0. Assay used: immunoSEQ multiplex PCR; TCRdb lists only in-frame clones, some missing. This sample has tens of thousands of clones, with about four fifths found just once. Sequencing was performed on unsorted PBMCs, taken 0.1 years before starting antiretroviral therapy. These receptors were taken from a man aged 35 to 55 with HIV.

V usage is TRBV7-9 and J usage is TRBJ1-3, with unresolved D. Trimming shortened V by 4 bases and J by 2 bases, and 3 bases separated the two germline ends. Germline V gene sequence: CDR1 SEHNR, CDR2 FQNEAQ (reference sequence). This CDR3 has 12 residues. The CDR3 nucleotides are TGTGCCAGCAGCTATCCTGGAAACACCATATATTTT. Protein product: CASSYPGNTIYF. The full variable domain, its missing parts supplied by reference TRBV7-9 and TRBJ1-3, is DTGVSQNPRHKITKRGQNVTFRCDPISEHNRLYWYRQTLGQGPEFLTYFQNEAQLEKSRLLSDRFSAERPKGSFSTLEIQRTEQGDSAMYLCASSYPGNTIYFGEGSWLTVV.

The sample holds one count of this clone. V is TRBV30 and J is TRBJ1-4; possible D gene TRBD1, 5 bases. Germline V CDR1 and CDR2: GTSNPN, SVGIG (reference sequence). Trimming cost V 6 bases and J 0 bases, with 11 bases left between them. The length of the CDR3 is 14 residues. CDR3: CACGGGTTNEKLFF. DNA of the CDR3: TGTGCCTGCGGGGGAGGGACAACTAATGAAAAACTGTTTTTT.

The table lists this clone with a few counts. V gene TRBV15 combines with J gene TRBJ2-2; 7 bases align to TRBD2. The J segment lost 4 bases and the V segment lost 1 base, leaving 6 bases of the junction unmatched. Germline V lookup: CDR1 LNHNV, CDR2 YYDKDF (reference sequence). The length of the CDR3 is 16 residues. The CDR3 DNA follows: TGTGCCACCAGCAGAGGCCTGGGGGGGGGCACCGGGGAGCTGTTTTTT. Amino acid sequence: CATSRGLGGGTGELFF.

The V gene is TRBV9, the J gene TRBJ1-2, with D unclear. The CDR3 loop spans 12 amino acids. Germline V gives CDR1 SGDLS, CDR2 YYNGEE. V was pared by 1 base and J by 5 bases, with 6 bases between. CDR3 nucleotides: TGTGCCAGCAGCGTATCCCCTTATGGCTACACCTTC. Translated, it gives CASSVSPYGYTF.

The J gene is TRBJ2-1, the V gene TRBV6-5, with D uncertain. V lost 5 bases, J lost 3 bases, and 5 bases lay in between. Germline V gene lookup returns CDR1 MNHEY and CDR2 SVGAGI. This CDR3 comprises 12 residues. The CDR3 loop reads CASSIDYNEQFF. Here the CDR3 DNA reads TGTGCCAGCAGTATAGACTACAATGAGCAGTTCTTC.

This clone was seen a single time. The chain links TRBV10-2 to TRBJ2-3; TRBD2 agrees at 10 bases. Germline CDR1 and CDR2: WSHSY and SAAADI. CDR3 length: 15 residues. Trimming cost V 2 bases and J 1 base; bases outside gene matches: 0. The CDR3 region has the DNA TGCGCCAGCAGTGAGGGGACTAGCGGCACAGATACGCAGTATTTT. Amino acids: CASSEGTSGTDTQYF.

The chain has TRBV7-9 and TRBJ2-1, with D possibly called TRBD1 or TRBD2 (6 bases each). The CDR3 consists of 15 residues. Between the trimmed V and J ends, which lost 6 bases and 4 bases, there was a span of 16 bases. Germline V CDR1 and CDR2: SEHNR, FQNEAQ (reference sequence). In DNA, the CDR3 is TGTGCCAGCAGGAGGGGGGACCACTTATACAATGAGCAGTTCTTC. Translating it yields CASRRGDHLYNEQFF.

The V call is TRBV7-9, the J call TRBJ2-1, with 8 bases lining up with TRBD2. Germline V gene sequence: CDR1 SEHNR, CDR2 FQNEAQ (reference sequence). This CDR3 comprises 16 residues. V was clipped by 4 bases and J by 8 bases; unmatched bases: 13. Here the CDR3 reads CASSYGTREIGDEQFF. CDR3 nucleotide sequence: TGTGCCAGCAGCTACGGGACTAGGGAAATTGGGGATGAGCAGTTCTTC. The whole variable domain, filled in from reference TRBV7-9 and TRBJ2-1, reads DTGVSQNPRHKITKRGQNVTFRCDPISEHNRLYWYRQTLGQGPEFLTYFQNEAQLEKSRLLSDRFSAERPKGSFSTLEIQRTEQGDSAMYLCASSYGTREIGDEQFFGPGTRLTVL.

About this clone itself: Because the CDR3 is missing its conserved closing phenylalanine or tryptophan, this is likely a read error. The DNA is left out, because the CDR3 cannot be placed on it with certainty; the CDR3 is given as TCRdb lists it. The chain joins TRBV13 to TRBJ2-4; the table's D call, TRBD1, has no DNA check behind it. Per germline, CDR1 PRHDT and CDR2 FYEKMQ (reference sequence). The CDR3 extends over 13 residues, inclusive of both ends. CDR3: CASSGDSSPPSLV.

The chain is built from TRBV6-5 and TRBJ2-5; no reliable D call. This CDR3 comprises 14 residues. Germline-derived CDR1 and CDR2 are MNHEY and SVGAGI. The V gene lost 2 bases and the J gene lost 0 bases, with 7 bases spanning the gap. In nucleotides, the CDR3 is TGTGCCAGCAGTTACGCCGGGTACCAAGAGACCCAGTACTTC. As protein: CASSYAGYQETQYF.

Comments on this clone: A junction boundary mismatches the germline segment, possibly from a read error. The sample contains more than one DNA sequence encoding this CDR3. The V and J genes are TRBV5-6 and TRBJ2-2; D ambiguous. This CDR3 has 14 amino acids. Germline V gene sequence: CDR1 SGHDT, CDR2 YYEEEE. The CDR3 loop reads CASSLTVNTGELFF. The CDR3 DNA reads TGTGCCAGCAGCTTGACAGTGAACACCGGAGAGCTGTTTTTT.

The chain uses TRBV2 and TRBJ1-6, with 7 bases fitting TRBD1. Germline CDR1 and CDR2: SNHLY and FYNNEI. J gave up 10 bases and V 8 bases, and 11 bases lay outside the gene matches. CDR3 size: 14 residues. This CDR3 reads CASALRDRESPLHF. CDR3 coding DNA: TGTGCCAGCGCCTTAAGGGACAGAGAGTCACCCCTCCACTTT.

This chain connects TRBV5-4 to TRBJ2-2; D is ambiguous. CDR1 and CDR2 (germline): SGHNT, YYREEE (reference sequence). V lost 3 bases to trimming and J lost 3 bases, with 12 bases between them. The CDR3 consists of 15 residues. This CDR3 is CASSSNRAHTGELFF. The CDR3 bases are TGTGCCAGCAGCTCGAACCGGGCTCACACCGGGGAGCTGTTTTTT.

The rearrangement uses TRBV9 and TRBJ1-4, with D hard to call. CDR3 length equals 14 residues. Germline-derived CDR1 and CDR2 are SGDLS and YYNGEE. Trimming cost V 2 bases and J 3 bases, with 8 bases left between them. CDR3 sequence reads: CASSVDYANEKLFF. The CDR3 bases are TGTGCCAGCAGCGTTGACTATGCTAATGAAAAACTGTTTTTT.

The chain is built from TRBV6-6 and TRBJ2-7; tentatively, D is TRBD1 (6 bases). V lost 6 bases, J lost 1 base, and 13 bases lay in between. Germline V gene data show CDR1 as MNHNY and CDR2 as SVGAGI (reference sequence). This CDR3 is built from 14 residues. This CDR3 is CASRVDRQSYEQYF. In DNA form, the CDR3 reads TGTGCCAGCAGAGTCGACAGGCAATCCTACGAGCAGTACTTC.

V gene TRBV9 combines with J gene TRBJ1-3; no reliable D call. The V end was cut by 2 bases, the J end by 4 bases, with 16 bases between. This CDR3 comprises 16 residues. CDR1 and CDR2 from the germline V gene are SGDLS and YYNGEE. CDR3 region: CASSVLATPFGNTIYF. In DNA form, the CDR3 reads TGTGCCAGCAGCGTCCTGGCGACCCCGTTCGGAAACACCATATATTTT.

The chain carries TRBV28 and TRBJ2-3; either TRBD1 or TRBD2 may fit D (7 bases each). Germline V gene data show CDR1 as MDHEN and CDR2 as SYDVKM. The V end lost 6 bases, the J end lost 9 bases, and 16 bases lay between the germline ends. The CDR3 totals 13 residues. This CDR3 reads CASSQQQGGTQYF. CDR3 nucleotide sequence: TGTGCCAGCAGCCAACAGCAGGGGGGGACGCAGTATTTT.

The chain is built from TRBV6-5 and TRBJ1-4; no firm D call. Trimming cost V 2 bases and J 5 bases, with 9 bases left between them. The CDR3 has 14 residues. The germline V gene has CDR1 MNHEY and CDR2 SVGAGI. CDR3 sequence reads: CASSYGRENEKLFF. The CDR3 nucleotides read TGTGCCAGCAGTTACGGACGGGAGAATGAAAAACTGTTTTTT.

The chain joins TRBV7-9 to TRBJ1-3; D remains unclear. Germline V gene lookup returns CDR1 SEHNR and CDR2 FQNEAQ (reference sequence). The length of the CDR3 is 17 residues. V was clipped by 4 bases and J by 0 bases, with 16 bases between them. The CDR3 spells CASSSPWTAVSGNTIYF. CDR3 sequence (DNA): TGTGCCAGCAGCTCCCCTTGGACGGCCGTCTCTGGAAACACCATATATTTT. Full variable domain (missing parts from reference TRBV7-9 and TRBJ1-3): DTGVSQNPRHKITKRGQNVTFRCDPISEHNRLYWYRQTLGQGPEFLTYFQNEAQLEKSRLLSDRFSAERPKGSFSTLEIQRTEQGDSAMYLCASSSPWTAVSGNTIYFGEGSWLTVV.

The rearrangement joins TRBV5-6 to TRBJ2-5; tentatively, D is TRBD2 (5 bases). The CDR3 has 13 amino acids. Germline CDR1 and CDR2: SGHDT and YYEEEE. The ends were cut back, 0 bases at V and 7 bases at J, with 10 bases in the middle. DNA of the CDR3: TGTGCCAGCAGCTTGGTGGGAGATGGGACCCAGTACTTC. It is translated as CASSLVGDGTQYF.